This entry is about one T cell receptor (beta chain). Its antigen is as yet unknown. The CDR3 contains 13 residues. In germline, CDR1 is MNHNY, CDR2 SVGAGI (reference sequence). The ends were cut back, 10 bases at V and 7 bases at J, with 17 bases in the middle. The data belong to a study of cytomegalovirus exposure and HLA in healthy donors. Study-level information: The same platform was used for the 120 or so validation repertoires as for the approximately 730 first-cohort repertoires, as reported in a later analysis.

Produced via immunoSEQ multiplex PCR; TCRdb's table is partial and in-frame only. The table has about 120,000 clones, 88% seen once. The study's findings and limits: A list of approximately 160 TCR beta chains associated with cytomegalovirus was given. Reportedly, diagnosis of cytomegalovirus status by the classifier showed high specificity and sensitivity. Rare sequences made up most TCRs, while some public TCRs were found in many donors.

The genes are TRBV6-6 and TRBJ2-1; a weak D match, TRBD2 (5 bases). Sequencing was carried out using PBMCs. The clonotype was recovered from a woman aged 18-29 years in good health and CMV-seropositive. The CDR3 DNA is TGTGCCACCAGCAGCGGCGCGGGTAATGAGCAGTTCTTC. Its protein is CATSSGAGNEQFF.